This section outlines one T cell receptor (beta chain) sequence together with its context. The length of the CDR3 is 15 residues. Looked up from germline, CDR1 is SGHRS and CDR2 is YFSETQ. The data were obtained in a study of monozygotic twins with inflammatory bowel disease. TCRdb re-called the 5' RACE reads and gives one entry per CDR3 protein, without DNA. Seen in this sample are approximately 400,000 distinct CDR3 sequences; the ten most common clones hold 2.4%. The chain combines TRBV5-1 with TRBJ1-4. The sample was blood. The source is a human donor with ulcerative colitis or Crohn's disease, or a healthy co-twin of an affected twin (not recorded which). The CDR3 protein is CASRPAVIVNEKLFF.